This is a list of T cell receptor beta chains from one sample in a study of blood T cell repertoires in COVID-19. Sequencing was performed with immunoSEQ multiplex PCR; in TCRdb, only in-frame clones are kept and a portion is missing. The sample includes about 200,000 clones, 83% of them seen just once. What was sequenced was peripheral blood. The receptors here all came from a woman in her forties or fifties with acute or convalescent COVID-19. CDR3s include the opening cysteine and the closing phenylalanine or tryptophan. Each record gives: D gene, V gene, clone size, J gene, CDR3 length, CDR3 DNA, CDR3 protein. A D gene is named only where the DNA matches it firmly. Only some rows state a clone size, as once, few, many or a class for expanded clones.

>TRBD1|TRBV5-6|.|TRBJ1-1|17
TGTGCCAGCAGCTTGGCGGGACAGACGTGGAGGAACACTGAAGCTTTCTTT
CASSLAGQTWRNTEAFF
>.|TRBV14|.|TRBJ1-6|15
TGTGCCAGCAGTCCTACTACGGGGAGGAATTCACCCCTCCACTTT
CASSPTTGRNSPLHF
>.|TRBV28|few|TRBJ1-1|15
TGTGCCAGCAGTTTACAGGGGCTACCCACAACTGAAGCTTTCTTT
CASSLQGLPTTEAFF
>.|TRBV14|.|TRBJ2-2|13
TGTGCCAGCAGCCATCCCGGTACCGGGGAGCTGTTTTTT
CASSHPGTGELFF
>.|TRBV5-1|.|TRBJ1-5|15
TGCGCCAGCAGCACGGTGCCGGGAAGCAATCAGCCCCAGCATTTT
CASSTVPGSNQPQHF
>.|TRBV29-1|.|TRBJ2-3|13
TGCAGCGTTTCGGCGGTTAGCACAGATACGCAGTATTTT
CSVSAVSTDTQYF
>.|TRBV19|.|TRBJ2-7|15
TGTGCCAGTAGTATTTCTAGCGCAAAACCCTACGAGCAGTACTTC
CASSISSAKPYEQYF
>.|TRBV25-1|.|TRBJ1-6|13
TGTGCCAGCAGGGGCGGGGGGGGTTCACCCCTCCACTTT
CASRGGGGSPLHF
>.|TRBV6-5|.|TRBJ2-3|15
TGTGCCAGCAGACAGCGGTTAAGCTACACAGATACGCAGTATTTT
CASRQRLSYTDTQYF
>.|TRBV7-3|.|TRBJ1-1|11
TGTGCCAGCAGCTCGGAAGGCGGAGCTTTCTTT
CASSSEGGAFF
>TRBD2|TRBV19|.|TRBJ2-1|17
TGTGCCAGTAGTATCGAGAGCGCGCTAGCGGGGTACAATGAGCAGTTCTTC
CASSIESALAGYNEQFF
>TRBD1|TRBV19|once|TRBJ2-7|15
TGTGCCAGTAGTAGGGACAGGCCGTTCTCCTACGAGCAGTACTTC
CASSRDRPFSYEQYF
>TRBD2|TRBV6-5|.|TRBJ2-7|15
TGTGCCAGCAGTAACACAGTAGCGGGGGCCTACGAGCAGTACTTC
CASSNTVAGAYEQYF
>TRBD1|TRBV18|.|TRBJ1-5|13
TGTGCCAGCTCACCACCAGGGGGCCAGCCCCAGCATTTT
CASSPPGGQPQHF
>.|TRBV6-5|.|TRBJ2-5|13
TGTGCCAGCAGTCAGCGGGTTCAAGAGACCCAGTACTTC
CASSQRVQETQYF
>.|TRBV3-1/TRBV3-2|.|TRBJ1-4|14
TGTGCCAGCAGCCAAGATAGATTGCATGAAAAACTGTTTTTT
CASSQDRLHEKLFF
>TRBD2|TRBV27|.|TRBJ2-7|14
TGTGCCAGCAGTCCCCGACTAGCGGCAAGGGAGCAGTACTTC
CASSPRLAAREQYF
>.|TRBV6-5|.|TRBJ1-2|12
TGTGCCAGCACCGAGTCGAACTATGGCTACACCTTC
CASTESNYGYTF
>.|TRBV24-1|.|TRBJ1-2|13
TGTGCCACCAGTGACCAGGACAGCCCTGGCTACACCTTC
CATSDQDSPGYTF
>.|TRBV29-1|.|TRBJ2-3|15
TGCAGCGTTTTTCCACCGCGTTATATCACAGATACGCAGTATTTT
CSVFPPRYITDTQYF
>TRBD2|TRBV11-3|.|TRBJ2-3|15
TGTGCCAGCGCCCAAGGTAGCGGGGGCACAGATACGCAGTATTTT
CASAQGSGGTDTQYF
>.|TRBV28|.|TRBJ1-1|16
TGTGCCAGCAGTTTAATAGGGCAGGTCGGGGGCACTGAAGCTTTCTTT
CASSLIGQVGGTEAFF
>TRBD2|TRBV11-2|.|TRBJ2-1|16
TGTGCCAGCAGTAAACCCGAGGGACTAGCGTACAATGAGCAGTTCTTC
CASSKPEGLAYNEQFF
>.|TRBV7-7|.|TRBJ2-5|14
TGTGCTAGCAGCTTAAATAGTATTCAAGAGACCCAGTACTTC
CASSLNSIQETQYF
>.|TRBV7-3|.|TRBJ2-1|16
TGTGCCAGCAGCCTATCCGCCCCACTAGTTCACGATGAGCAGTTCTTC
CASSLSAPLVHDEQFF
>TRBD2|TRBV19|.|TRBJ2-7|15
TGTGCCAGTAGTCCCGGGGATTTGCGGGAGCACGAGCAGTACTTC
CASSPGDLREHEQYF
>.|TRBV28|.|TRBJ2-7|13
TGTGCCAGCCTCCACCCTATCTCCTACGAGCAGTACTTC
CASLHPISYEQYF
>TRBD1|TRBV7-2|.|TRBJ2-7|15
TGTGCCAGCAGCGACCGGGACAGGGGGGGGTACGAGCAGTACTTC
CASSDRDRGGYEQYF
>.|TRBV27|.|TRBJ2-5|13
TGTGCCAGCTGTAGCGCTAACCAAGAGACCCAGTACTTC
CASCSANQETQYF
>TRBD2|TRBV5-6|few|TRBJ2-6|18
TGTGCCAGCAGCTCACTAGCGGCAAGAATCTCTGGGGCCAACGTCCTGACTTTC
CASSSLAARISGANVLTF
>TRBD1|TRBV7-2|.|TRBJ1-2|16
TGTGCCAGCAGCTTGGTTGAGGGGGCTGGTAACTATGGCTACACCTTC
CASSLVEGAGNYGYTF
>.|TRBV2|.|TRBJ1-4|14
TGTGCCAGCAGTGAGGGAGGAGCTAATGAAAAACTGTTTTTT
CASSEGGANEKLFF
>.|TRBV5-6|.|TRBJ2-5|15
TGTGCCAGCAGCCCCATTGGAGGTTACCAAGAGACCCAGTACTTC
CASSPIGGYQETQYF
>.|TRBV7-8|.|TRBJ2-5|13
TGTGCCAGCAGCCGACAGGCCAAAGAGACCCAGTACTTC
CASSRQAKETQYF
>.|TRBV6-5|.|TRBJ1-1|13
TGTGCCAGCAGCCTAGTAGGGGGGGCTGAAGCTTTCTTT
CASSLVGGAEAFF
>TRBD2|TRBV11-2|.|TRBJ2-1|17
TGTGCCAGCAGCTTAGGGCGACTAGCGGGTCCCTCGGGGGAGCAGTTCTTC
CASSLGRLAGPSGEQFF
>TRBD1|TRBV11-3|few|TRBJ2-2|15
TGTGCCAGCAGCAGGGGGCCAGAGAACACCGGGGAGCTGTTTTTT
CASSRGPENTGELFF
>.|TRBV28|.|TRBJ2-5|14
TGTGCCAGCAGCTCGGCAGGCCCCCAAGAGACCCAGTACTTC
CASSSAGPQETQYF
>.|TRBV27|.|TRBJ2-7|14
TGTGCCAGCAGTCGCAGGGCGCTGAGTTACGAGCAGTACTTC
CASSRRALSYEQYF
>.|TRBV5-1|.|TRBJ2-2|14
TGCGCCAGCAGCCTCGGGGCGAACACCGGGGAGCTGTTTTTT
CASSLGANTGELFF
>TRBD2|TRBV7-2|.|TRBJ2-1|15
TGTGCCAGCAGCTTACTAGCGGGAGGGCAGGGTGAGCAGTTCTTC
CASSLLAGGQGEQFF
>.|TRBV2|.|TRBJ2-1|17
TGTGCCAGCAGTGAACAACCACCTGGCGGGAACTACAATGAGCAGTTCTTC
CASSEQPPGGNYNEQFF
>TRBD2|TRBV27|once|TRBJ2-1|15
TGTGCCAGCAGCCCAGGCGGCGGGGGCTACAATGAGCAGTTCTTC
CASSPGGGGYNEQFF
>TRBD2|TRBV2|.|TRBJ2-2|15
TGTGCCAGCAGTCCAGGACTAGCGGGCACCGGGGAGCTGTTTTTT
CASSPGLAGTGELFF
>.|TRBV2|.|TRBJ1-5|15
TGTGCCAGCAGGGCGACCCAGGGGTTGAGACAGCCCCAGCATTTT
CASRATQGLRQPQHF
>TRBD1|TRBV18|.|TRBJ1-5|13
TGTGCCAGCTCAGATACCCGGGACAGTCTTTCGCATTTT
CASSDTRDSLSHF
>.|TRBV19|.|TRBJ1-1|14
TGTGCCAGTAGTTTACAGGGAGTTAGCACTGAAGCTTTCTTT
CASSLQGVSTEAFF